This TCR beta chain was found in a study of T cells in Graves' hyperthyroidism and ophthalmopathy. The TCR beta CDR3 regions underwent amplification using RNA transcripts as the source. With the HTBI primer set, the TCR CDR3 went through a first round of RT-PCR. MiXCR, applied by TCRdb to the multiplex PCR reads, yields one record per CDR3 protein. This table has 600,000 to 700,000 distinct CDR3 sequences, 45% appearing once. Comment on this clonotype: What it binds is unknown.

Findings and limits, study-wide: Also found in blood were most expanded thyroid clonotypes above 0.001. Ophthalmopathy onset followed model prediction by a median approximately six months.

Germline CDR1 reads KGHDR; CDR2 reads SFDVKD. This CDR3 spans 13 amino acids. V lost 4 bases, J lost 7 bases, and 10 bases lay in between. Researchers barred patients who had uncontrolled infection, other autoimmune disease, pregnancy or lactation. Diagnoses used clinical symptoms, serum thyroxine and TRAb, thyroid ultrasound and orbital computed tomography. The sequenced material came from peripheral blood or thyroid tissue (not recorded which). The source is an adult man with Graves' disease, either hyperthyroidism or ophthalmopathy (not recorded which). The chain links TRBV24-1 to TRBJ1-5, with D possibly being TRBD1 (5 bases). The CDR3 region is CATSEGVHQPQHF. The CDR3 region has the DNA TGTGCCACCAGTGAGGGGGTTCACCAGCCCCAGCATTTT.